This T cell receptor (beta chain) stems from a study of STAT5B mutations in CD4+ large granular lymphocyte leukemia. Libraries were prepared by immunoSEQ multiplex PCR; TCRdb keeps only in-frame clonotypes and omits some of them. The sample holds 21,000 or so clones, 79% seen once. The CDR3 has 16 residues. Germline V lookup: CDR1 MNHEY, CDR2 SMNVEV (reference sequence). V shed 2 bases and J 1 base; nucleotides not matched to a gene: 6. Sequencing input: CD4+ T cells from blood buffy coats. The source of this sequence is a human donor in good health. The rearrangement uses TRBV27 and TRBJ2-3; TRBD1 agrees at 7 bases. The CDR3 spells CASSLRWQGGTDTQYF. The CDR3 nucleotides are TGTGCCAGCAGTTTAAGGTGGCAGGGGGGCACAGATACGCAGTATTTT.